The present T cell receptor (beta chain) was sequenced within a study of brain T cells in children with intractable seizures. This CDR3 region has 16 residues. Germline V gene lookup returns CDR1 SGDLS and CDR2 YYNGEE. V trimming: 4 bases; J trimming: 1 base; junction bases outside the gene matches: 8. The repertoire was sequenced with immunoSEQ multiplex PCR; TCRdb's copy has only in-frame clones and lacks some. The sample consists of fewer than 85,000 clones, 85% to 95% of them appearing once. The sequence derives from a boy in the first two years of life with tuberous sclerosis and intractable seizures. The V call is TRBV9, the J call TRBJ2-5; 9 bases map to TRBD2. The sample in question was peripheral blood, obtained at surgery. CDR3 residues: CASSPPAGGPQETQYF. CDR3 DNA: TGTGCCAGCAGCCCACCGGCGGGGGGGCCCCAAGAGACCCAGTACTTC.